This T cell receptor beta chain stems from a study of T cell changes during pregnancy in multiple sclerosis. Libraries were prepared by immunoSEQ multiplex PCR; TCRdb keeps only in-frame clonotypes and omits some of them. Here the sample spans tens of thousands of clones, roughly nine tenths being singletons. The source of this sequence is a female donor in good health, enrolled as a control in a pregnancy study. Sequences were derived from peripheral blood, sampled after pregnancy.

The CDR3 nucleotides read TGTGCCATCAGTGAGTCTATGTCGGGACAGGGGAGTTCACCCCTCCACTTT. Its protein is CAISESMSGQGSSPLHF. J is TRBJ1-6 and V is TRBV10-3, with 10 bases matching TRBD1. Trimming removed 0 bases from V and 9 bases from J; junction bases left unmatched: 8. This CDR3 has 17 amino acids. From germline, CDR1 is ENHRY and CDR2 SYGVKD.